This T cell receptor (beta chain) was observed in a study of OX40 agonist ivuxolimab in advanced cancers. TCRdb keeps only in-frame clones here, not all; method: immunoSEQ multiplex PCR. This repertoire shows roughly 7,300 clones, about nine tenths found once; its top ten account for 1.5% to 2%. Trimming took off 7 bases at V and 4 bases at J, with 10 bases between the two ends. Germline V lookup: CDR1 LNHNV, CDR2 YYDKDF (reference sequence). The CDR3 contains 13 residues. Sample: CD4+ or CD8+ T cells sorted from blood, taken in a trial of the OX40 agonist ivuxolimab. This receptor was obtained from an adult with an advanced solid tumor such as melanoma, head and neck, liver or kidney cancer. The chain is built from TRBV15 and TRBJ1-4; D gene unclear. The CDR3 sequence: CATTTRVNEKLFF. The CDR3 coding sequence is TGTGCCACCACGACAAGGGTTAATGAAAAACTGTTTTTT.